This T cell receptor beta chain came from a study of T cell repertoires in cytomegalovirus infection. Study context: Indications of both CMV infection and matching HLA type were provided by public TCR beta signatures.

TCRdb re-analysed the reads in MiXCR, keeping a single row per CDR3 protein. Of approximately 350,000 distinct CDR3 sequences listed, nearly 35% were seen once; the top ten hold about 13%. V lost 6 bases to trimming and J lost 1 base, with 12 bases between them. Germline CDR1 is SGHTA and CDR2 is FQGNSA. The CDR3 sequence is 15 residues long. On this clonotype: Antigen: not known.

General observations from the study: CMV carriers with the relevant HLA were identified by cumulative public TCR beta family frequency. CMV-specific HLA-C-restricted TCR beta clonotypes dominated the ex vivo response.

The rearrangement uses TRBV7-2 and TRBJ2-2; D not certain. The TCR was taken from a human donor in good health (CMV status not recorded). Some clones in this sample may be carry-over from other donors' samples. This specimen was cultured PBMCs, taken from culture after CMV antigen stimulation. The CDR3 DNA is TGTGCCAGCAGACGCGGATCCATGAACACCGGGGAGCTGTTTTTT. It translates to CASRRGSMNTGELFF.